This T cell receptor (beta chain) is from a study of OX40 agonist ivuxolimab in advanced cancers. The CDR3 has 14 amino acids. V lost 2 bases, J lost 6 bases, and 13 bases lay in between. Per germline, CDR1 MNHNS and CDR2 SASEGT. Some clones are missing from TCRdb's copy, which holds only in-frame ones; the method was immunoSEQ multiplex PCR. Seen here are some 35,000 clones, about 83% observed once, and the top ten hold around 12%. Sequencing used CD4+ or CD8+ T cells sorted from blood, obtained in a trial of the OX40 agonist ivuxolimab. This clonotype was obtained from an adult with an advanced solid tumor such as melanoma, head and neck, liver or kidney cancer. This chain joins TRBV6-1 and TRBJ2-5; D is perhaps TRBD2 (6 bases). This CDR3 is CASSENVGRKTQYF. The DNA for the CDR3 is TGTGCCAGCAGTGAAAATGTGGGGAGGAAGACCCAGTACTTC.